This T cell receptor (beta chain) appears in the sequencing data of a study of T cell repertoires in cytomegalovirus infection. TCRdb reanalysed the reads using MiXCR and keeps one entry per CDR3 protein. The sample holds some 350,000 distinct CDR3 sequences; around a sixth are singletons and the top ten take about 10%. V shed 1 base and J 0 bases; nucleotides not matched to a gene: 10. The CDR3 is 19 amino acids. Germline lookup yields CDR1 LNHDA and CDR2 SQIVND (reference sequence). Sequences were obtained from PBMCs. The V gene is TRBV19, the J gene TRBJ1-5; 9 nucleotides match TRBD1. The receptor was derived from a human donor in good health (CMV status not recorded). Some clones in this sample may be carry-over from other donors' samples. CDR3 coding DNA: TGTGCCAGTAGTATAGTATCCGGGACAGGGCTTTATAGCAATCAGCCCCAGCATTTT. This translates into CASSIVSGTGLYSNQPQHF. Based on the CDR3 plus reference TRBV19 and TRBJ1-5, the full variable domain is DGGITQSPKYLFRKEGQNVTLSCEQNLNHDAMYWYRQDPGQGLRLIYYSQIVNDFQKGDIAEGYSVSREKKESFPLTVTSAQKNPTAFYLCASSIVSGTGLYSNQPQHFGDGTRLSIL.